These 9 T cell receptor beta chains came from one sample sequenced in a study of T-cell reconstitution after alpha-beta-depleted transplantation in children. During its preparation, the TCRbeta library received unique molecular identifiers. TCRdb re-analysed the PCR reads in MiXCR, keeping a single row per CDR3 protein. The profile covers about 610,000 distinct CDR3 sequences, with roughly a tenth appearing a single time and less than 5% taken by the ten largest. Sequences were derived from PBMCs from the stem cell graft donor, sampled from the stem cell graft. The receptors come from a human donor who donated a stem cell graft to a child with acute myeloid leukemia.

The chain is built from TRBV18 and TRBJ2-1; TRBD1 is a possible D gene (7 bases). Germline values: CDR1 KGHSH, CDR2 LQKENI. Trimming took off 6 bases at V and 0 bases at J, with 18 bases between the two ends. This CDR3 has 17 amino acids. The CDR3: CASSAFPGGGSYNEQFF. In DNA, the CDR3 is TGTGCCAGCTCGGCTTTCCCAGGGGGAGGCTCCTACAATGAGCAGTTCTTC.

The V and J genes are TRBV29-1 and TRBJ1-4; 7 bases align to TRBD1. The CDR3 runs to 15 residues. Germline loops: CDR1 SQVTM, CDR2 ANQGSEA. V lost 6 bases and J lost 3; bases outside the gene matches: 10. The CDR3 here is CSVRKPGQPNEKLFF. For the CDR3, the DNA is TGCAGCGTCCGCAAACCGGGACAGCCTAATGAAAAACTGTTTTTT.

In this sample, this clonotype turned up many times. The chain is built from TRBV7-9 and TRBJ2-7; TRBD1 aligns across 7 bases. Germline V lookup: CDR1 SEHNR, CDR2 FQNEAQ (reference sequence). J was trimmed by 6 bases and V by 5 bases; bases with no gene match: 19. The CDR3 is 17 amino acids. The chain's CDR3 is CASSPRTGGNRVGEQYF. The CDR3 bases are TGTGCCAGCAGCCCACGGACAGGCGGCAACCGTGTTGGCGAGCAGTACTTC.

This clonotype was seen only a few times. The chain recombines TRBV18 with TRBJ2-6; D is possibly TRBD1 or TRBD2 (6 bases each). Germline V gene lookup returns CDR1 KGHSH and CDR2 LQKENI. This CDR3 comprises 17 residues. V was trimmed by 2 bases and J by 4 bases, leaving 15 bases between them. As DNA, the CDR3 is TGTGCCAGCTCACCAACGTTTTCGGGGGCCGGGGCCAACGTCCTGACTTTC. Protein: CASSPTFSGAGANVLTF.

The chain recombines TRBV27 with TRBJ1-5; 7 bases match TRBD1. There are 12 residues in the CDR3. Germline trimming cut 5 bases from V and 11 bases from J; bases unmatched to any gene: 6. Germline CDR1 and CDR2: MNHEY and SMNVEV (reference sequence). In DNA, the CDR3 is TGTGCCAGCAGTCCACAGGGGATGGCCCAGCATTTT. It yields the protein CASSPQGMAQHF.

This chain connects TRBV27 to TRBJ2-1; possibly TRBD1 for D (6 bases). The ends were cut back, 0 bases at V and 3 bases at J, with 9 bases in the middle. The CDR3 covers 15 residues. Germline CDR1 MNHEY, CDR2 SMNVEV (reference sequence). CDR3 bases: TGTGCCAGCAGTTTATCGGACAGAATCTACAATGAGCAGTTCTTC. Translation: CASSLSDRIYNEQFF.

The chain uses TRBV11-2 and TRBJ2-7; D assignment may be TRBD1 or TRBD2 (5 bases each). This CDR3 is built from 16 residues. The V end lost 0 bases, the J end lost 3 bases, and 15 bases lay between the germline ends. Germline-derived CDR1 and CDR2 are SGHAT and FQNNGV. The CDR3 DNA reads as TGTGCCAGCAGCTTAGAAGCGGTGCCAGGGCTCTACGAGCAGTACTTC. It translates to CASSLEAVPGLYEQYF. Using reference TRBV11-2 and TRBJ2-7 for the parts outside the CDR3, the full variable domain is EAGVAQSPRYKIIEKRQSVAFWCNPISGHATLYWYQQILGQGPKLLIQFQNNGVVDDSQLPKDRFSAERLKGVDSTLKIQPAKLEDSAVYLCASSLEAVPGLYEQYFGPGTRLTVT.

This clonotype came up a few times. CDR3: CASSQRTSSGRRSYNEQFF. CDR3 nucleotide sequence: TGTGCCAGCAGCCAAAGGACCTCTAGCGGGAGAAGATCCTACAATGAGCAGTTCTTC. The chain couples TRBV3-1 to TRBJ2-1; TRBD2 matches at 10 bases. CDR1 is LGHDT and CDR2 is YNNKEL in the germline V gene (reference sequence). The CDR3 extends over 19 amino acids. J lost 1 base, V lost 2 bases, and 11 bases had no gene match.

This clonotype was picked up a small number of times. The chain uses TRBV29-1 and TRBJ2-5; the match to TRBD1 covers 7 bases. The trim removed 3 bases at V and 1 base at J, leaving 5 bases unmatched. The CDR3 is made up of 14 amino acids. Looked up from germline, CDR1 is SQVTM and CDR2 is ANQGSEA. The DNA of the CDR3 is TGCAGCGTTGACGACGACAGGGTCCAAGAGACCCAGTACTTC. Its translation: CSVDDDRVQETQYF. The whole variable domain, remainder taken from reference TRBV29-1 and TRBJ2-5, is SAVISQKPSRDICQRGTSLTIQCQVDSQVTMMFWYRQQPGQSLTLIATANQGSEATYESGFVIDKFPISRPNLTFSTLTVSNMSPEDSSIYLCSVDDDRVQETQYFGPGTRLLVL.